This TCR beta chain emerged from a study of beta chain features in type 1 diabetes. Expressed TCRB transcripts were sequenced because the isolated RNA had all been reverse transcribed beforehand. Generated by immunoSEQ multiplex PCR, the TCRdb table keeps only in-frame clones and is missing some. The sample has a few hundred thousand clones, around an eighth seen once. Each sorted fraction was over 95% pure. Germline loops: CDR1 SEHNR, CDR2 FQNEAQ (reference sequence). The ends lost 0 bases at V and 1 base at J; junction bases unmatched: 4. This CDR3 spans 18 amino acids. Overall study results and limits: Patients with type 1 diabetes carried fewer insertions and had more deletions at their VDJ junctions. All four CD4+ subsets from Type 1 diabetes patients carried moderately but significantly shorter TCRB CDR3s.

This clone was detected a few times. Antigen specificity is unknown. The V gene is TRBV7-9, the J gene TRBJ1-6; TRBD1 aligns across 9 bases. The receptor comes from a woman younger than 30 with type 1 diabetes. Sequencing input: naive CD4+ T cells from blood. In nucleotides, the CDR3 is TGTGCCAGCAGCTTAGCGGGGACAGGGCGGTCCTATAATTCACCCCTCCACTTT. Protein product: CASSLAGTGRSYNSPLHF.